This record looks at one TCR beta chain sequence and its context. Its target is not known. RNA transcripts gave rise to amplified TCR beta CDR3 regions. The HTBI primer set served for first-round RT-PCR of the TCR CDR3. MiXCR, run by TCRdb on the multiplex PCR reads, gives a single entry per CDR3 protein. The data show around 420,000 distinct CDR3 sequences, around 16% seen once. The data originate from a study of T cells in Graves' hyperthyroidism and ophthalmopathy. Study results and caveats: Stable hyperthyroidism was separated from ophthalmopathy by a model based on 13 V-J features. In the blood, most expanded thyroid clonotypes above 0.001 appeared as well.

Graves' hyperthyroidism was deemed stable given no ophthalmopathy progression within 18 months. This TCR derives from a woman between 18 and 30 years old with Graves' hyperthyroidism. The specimen sequenced was blood.

The CDR3 here is CASSPTTGSYEQYF. CDR3 in DNA: TGTGCCAGCAGTCCGACGACAGGGTCCTACGAGCAGTACTTC. This chain uses TRBV6-1 with TRBJ2-7; 7 nucleotides agree with TRBD1. V gave up 5 bases and J gave up 1 base; unmatched junction bases: 5. Germline CDR1 is MNHNS and CDR2 is SASEGT. This CDR3 is built from 14 residues.